The clone carrying this TCR beta chain was seen just once. Antigen specificity is unknown. 13 Jbeta primers and 60 Vbeta primers were used for the PCR. Profiling relied on immunoSEQ multiplex PCR, and the TCRdb table lists in-frame clones only, not all of them. The sample yields more than 85,000 clones, around 75% seen once. V dropped 5 bases and J dropped 7; count of bases not matched to a gene: 8. Germline lookup yields CDR1 MGHDK and CDR2 SYGVNS. There are 16 residues in the CDR3. The source of the sample is a study of cytomegalovirus exposure and HLA in healthy donors. Study details: Approximately 200 million T cells yielded fewer than 120 million unique TCR beta sequences in earlier analysis. Study outcomes and limitations: The authors confirmed in vitro that a few CMV-associated chains were specific for CMV antigens. Earlier findings revealed that most TCR beta V segments proved productive either about 87% or about 30% of the time.

This TCR came from a man aged 35-49 years in good health and CMV-seronegative. This chain links TRBV25-1 with TRBJ2-3; TRBD2 matches 14 bases. The sequencing input was PBMCs. DNA for the CDR3: TGTGCCAGCAGTCAAGGGACTAGCGGGAGAAGCTATACGCAGTATTTT. Its protein is CASSQGTSGRSYTQYF.